The 24 T cell receptor beta chains below come from one sample, sequenced in a study of a mutant IDH1 vaccine in newly diagnosed glioma. Which antigens these TCRs recognize remains unknown. The time point was: week 5, during vaccination. The study gave 300 ug of mutant IDH1 20-mer peptide per vaccine dose, with topical imiquimod. Measured with immunoSEQ multiplex PCR; TCRdb has only the in-frame clones, and not every one. This table holds some 38,000 clones, 75% to 80% found once. The sample consisted of PBMCs, taken from a glioma patient whose treatment included an IDH1 peptide vaccine. Receptors were obtained from a man aged 40-49 years with glioma.

The chain is built from TRBV4-2 and TRBJ1-1; D gene unclear. V lost 0 bases and J 1 base, leaving 3 bases between the germline ends. Germline V gene sequence: CDR1 LGHNA, CDR2 YNFKEQ. The CDR3 totals 13 residues. This CDR3 reads CASSQETNTEAFF. The DNA for the CDR3 is TGTGCCAGCAGCCAAGAAACGAACACTGAAGCTTTCTTT.

V gene TRBV2 combines with J gene TRBJ1-1; the D is unclear. The CDR3 runs 12 residues. Germline CDR1 SNHLY, CDR2 FYNNEI. The germline V and J ends were trimmed by 9 bases and 4 bases, with 12 bases remaining between them. CDR3 protein: CARDRVLTEAFF. The CDR3 DNA sequence: TGTGCCAGAGACCGGGTCCTCACTGAAGCTTTCTTT.

The chain carries TRBV4-1 and TRBJ1-4; TRBD1 is a possible D gene (5 bases). The V gene lost 4 bases and the J gene lost 5 bases, with 26 bases spanning the gap. This CDR3 spans 19 amino acids. CDR1 is MGHRA and CDR2 is YSYEKL in the germline V gene. The CDR3 DNA is TGCGCCAGCAGCCGCGTCCCGCCGGGACGGGCGAAGACGAATGAAAAACTGTTTTTT. Translation: CASSRVPPGRAKTNEKLFF.

This clone was seen a few times. The chain links TRBV18 to TRBJ2-2; D tentatively reads TRBD1 or TRBD2 (5 bases each). CDR1 KGHSH and CDR2 LQKENI come from the germline V gene. V was cut by 3 bases and J by 3 bases, with 11 bases left in between. CDR3 length: 15 residues. In nucleotides, the CDR3 is TGTGCCAGCTCACCTACACTAGGGGACACCGGGGAGCTGTTTTTT. It translates to CASSPTLGDTGELFF.

The chain recombines TRBV6-6 with TRBJ2-7, with D possibly being TRBD1 or TRBD2 (5 bases each). CDR1 MNHNY and CDR2 SVGAGI come from the germline V gene (reference sequence). This CDR3 is built from 16 residues. Trimming stripped 6 bases from V and 2 bases from J, with 20 bases between. CDR3 nucleotides: TGTGCCAGCAGCTCCGGCTCGACGGGACCAACCTACGAGCAGTACTTC. It yields the protein CASSSGSTGPTYEQYF.

This chain joins TRBV2 and TRBJ2-7, with 9 nucleotides matching TRBD1. The length of the CDR3 is 15 residues. V shed 6 bases and J 3 bases; nucleotides not matched to a gene: 9. In germline, CDR1 is SNHLY, CDR2 FYNNEI. CDR3 sequence: CASRRSGTGHYEQYF. For the CDR3, the DNA is TGTGCCAGCAGACGCTCCGGGACAGGGCACTACGAGCAGTACTTC.

The rearrangement uses TRBV10-2 and TRBJ1-1; a weak D match, TRBD1 (6 bases). V lost 2 bases and J lost 6, with 13 bases in between. There are 14 residues in the CDR3. The germline V gene encodes CDR1 WSHSY and CDR2 SAAADI. The CDR3 bases are TGCGCCAGCAGTGAGGTCCGGGGGCAAGCTGAAGCTTTCTTT. Protein: CASSEVRGQAEAFF.

The chain recombines TRBV5-4 with TRBJ2-7; TRBD1 or TRBD2 may be the D gene (6 bases each). The CDR3 has 13 residues. The V and J ends lost 0 bases and 5 bases respectively, with 9 bases between them. Germline values: CDR1 SGHNT, CDR2 YYREEE (reference sequence). The CDR3 sequence is CASSLAGADEQYF. Here the CDR3 DNA reads TGTGCCAGCAGCTTGGCGGGGGCGGACGAGCAGTACTTC.

This chain uses TRBV5-4 with TRBJ2-3; D is perhaps TRBD1 or TRBD2 (6 bases each). The CDR3 is made up of 16 amino acids. Germline values: CDR1 SGHNT, CDR2 YYREEE (reference sequence). Deletions cut 0 bases from V and 2 bases from J, with 13 bases between. The CDR3 nucleotides are TGTGCCAGCAGCTTGGTCGGGGGCCTTCCCACAGATACGCAGTATTTT. This gives the protein CASSLVGGLPTDTQYF.

The rearrangement uses TRBV13 and TRBJ1-3, with 8 bases lining up with TRBD1. The V gene end was trimmed by 5 bases and the J gene end by 5 bases; junction bases not matched to a gene: 2. The germline gives CDR1 PRHDT, CDR2 FYEKMQ (reference sequence). The CDR3 is 13 residues long. The CDR3 DNA reads TGTGCCAGCAGCCGGACAGGGAGAAACACCATATATTTT. Translating it yields CASSRTGRNTIYF.

This clone was seen a single time. This sequence joins TRBV2 and TRBJ2-2; 8 bases are shared with TRBD1. Germline V lookup: CDR1 SNHLY, CDR2 FYNNEI. The junction had 5 bases not matched to a gene; V was cut back by 5 bases and J by 3 bases. The CDR3 has 15 residues. CDR3 sequence (DNA): TGTGCCAGCAGTAGACAGGGGACCGACACCGGGGAGCTGTTTTTT. Amino acids: CASSRQGTDTGELFF. Filled out from reference TRBV2 and TRBJ2-2, the complete variable domain reads EPEVTQTPSHQVTQMGQEVILRCVPISNHLYFYWYRQILGQKVEFLVSFYNNEISEKSEIFDDQFSVERPDGSNFTLKIRSTKLEDSAMYFCASSRQGTDTGELFFGEGSRLTVL.

V and J are TRBV4-2 and TRBJ1-4; no firm D call. There are 18 residues in the CDR3. From germline, CDR1 is LGHNA and CDR2 YNFKEQ. With 0 bases removed from V and 0 bases from J, the gap between germline ends came to 14 bases. The DNA for the CDR3 is TGTGCCAGCAGCCAAGAAGTTAATTGGGGTGCAACTAATGAAAAACTGTTTTTT. Protein product: CASSQEVNWGATNEKLFF.

The CDR3 reads CASSVAGTEKLFF. The CDR3 region has the DNA TGTGCCAGCAGCGTAGCAGGGACTGAAAAACTGTTTTTT. The rearrangement links TRBV9 to TRBJ1-4; TRBD1 is a possible D gene (5 bases). Trimming cost V 0 bases and J 7 bases, with 7 bases left between them. Germline values: CDR1 SGDLS, CDR2 YYNGEE. This CDR3 comprises 13 residues.

This clone was seen just once. V gene TRBV6-5 combines with J gene TRBJ2-2, with 8 bases identical to TRBD2. This CDR3 has 13 residues. V trimming: 6 bases; J trimming: 6 bases; junction bases outside the gene matches: 3. Per germline, CDR1 MNHEY and CDR2 SVGAGI. CDR3 residues: CASSERGPGELFF. Written as DNA, the CDR3 is TGTGCCAGCAGCGAGCGGGGGCCCGGGGAGCTGTTTTTT.

CDR3 protein: CASSSGGQGGNSPLHF. CDR3 DNA: TGCGCCAGCAGCTCGGGGGGACAGGGGGGTAATTCACCCCTCCACTTT. V and J are TRBV5-1 and TRBJ1-6; 11 positions agree with TRBD1. In germline, CDR1 is SGHRS, CDR2 YFSETQ. Losses at the gene ends were 3 bases for V and 6 bases for J; bases not matched to a gene: 5. CDR3 size: 16 residues.

The V call is TRBV6-1, the J call TRBJ1-2; D is possibly TRBD1 (5 bases). CDR1 and CDR2 from the germline V gene are MNHNS and SASEGT. The CDR3 contains 13 residues. CDR3 sequence reads: CGGSQSFNYGYTF. The CDR3 nucleotides are TGTGGGGGGTCCCAGTCTTTTAACTATGGCTACACCTTC.

The chain employs TRBV6-1 and TRBJ2-4; D might be TRBD1 (6 bases). V lost 6 bases and J lost 0, with 12 bases in between. Germline CDR1 reads MNHNS; CDR2 reads SASEGT. This CDR3 comprises 15 residues. In DNA form, the CDR3 reads TGTGCCAGCAGAGCTGCAGGGGCAGCCAAAAACATTCAGTACTTC. Protein sequence: CASRAAGAAKNIQYF.

The V call is TRBV5-1, the J call TRBJ1-6; D is unresolved. V was pared by 0 bases and J by 5 bases, with 6 bases between. This CDR3 spans 14 amino acids. CDR1 and CDR2 from the germline V gene are SGHRS and YFSETQ. Written as DNA, the CDR3 is TGCGCCAGCAGCTTGGAGGGTCATAATTCACCCCTCCACTTT. Protein: CASSLEGHNSPLHF.

This clone was seen only once. The J gene is TRBJ2-7, the V gene TRBV11-3; TRBD1 agrees at 9 bases. The V and J ends lost 5 bases and 0 bases, in that order; junction bases with no gene match: 5. The germline CDR1 and CDR2 sequences are SGHNT and YENEEA. CDR3 length: 15 residues. The CDR3 nucleotides are TGTGCCAGCAGCGCGGGACAGGGAAACTCCTACGAGCAGTACTTC. Protein sequence: CASSAGQGNSYEQYF.

The chain carries TRBV7-9 and TRBJ1-1; TRBD1 might be the D (5 bases). The CDR3 is 13 amino acids. Germline lookup yields CDR1 SEHNR and CDR2 FQNEAQ (reference sequence). V was shortened by 4 bases and J by 4 bases, with 10 bases between the two germline ends. Here the CDR3 reads CASSWPGGTEAFF. The CDR3 DNA is TGTGCCAGCAGCTGGCCCGGGGGCACTGAAGCTTTCTTT.

V usage is TRBV6-5 and J usage is TRBJ2-1; TRBD2 is a possible D gene (6 bases). The length of the CDR3 is 13 residues. Germline V gives CDR1 MNHEY, CDR2 SVGAGI. V dropped 7 bases and J dropped 7 bases, with 14 bases sitting between them. CDR3 sequence: CASNRLEGNEQFF. CDR3 coding DNA: TGTGCCAGCAACCGGCTGGAGGGGAATGAGCAGTTCTTC.

This chain links TRBV10-2 with TRBJ1-2; D unresolved. CDR3 length equals 12 residues. Trimming shortened V by 6 bases and J by 7 bases, and 12 bases separated the two germline ends. Per germline, CDR1 WSHSY and CDR2 SAAADI. The CDR3 DNA reads as TGCGCCAGCAGATACTACTCGGGTGGCTACACCTTC. Protein product: CASRYYSGGYTF.

The V and J genes are TRBV29-1 and TRBJ2-3; possible D gene TRBD1, 6 bases. Deletions cut 0 bases from V and 0 bases from J, with 10 bases between. This CDR3 comprises 15 residues. Germline CDR1 reads SQVTM; CDR2 reads ANQGSEA. CDR3 region: CSVEETGTSTDTQYF. The DNA of the CDR3 is TGCAGCGTTGAAGAGACAGGCACGAGCACAGATACGCAGTATTTT.

In this sample, this clone turned up once. The gene calls are TRBV6-1 and TRBJ1-3; a possible D gene is TRBD1 (6 bases). The V gene's germline CDR1 is MNHNS and CDR2 SASEGT. V lost 2 bases and J 0 bases, leaving 14 bases between the germline ends. This CDR3 contains 17 residues. CDR3 loop: CASSEWRRGNSGNTIYF. The CDR3, as DNA: TGTGCCAGCAGTGAATGGAGGAGGGGGAACTCTGGAAACACCATATATTTT.